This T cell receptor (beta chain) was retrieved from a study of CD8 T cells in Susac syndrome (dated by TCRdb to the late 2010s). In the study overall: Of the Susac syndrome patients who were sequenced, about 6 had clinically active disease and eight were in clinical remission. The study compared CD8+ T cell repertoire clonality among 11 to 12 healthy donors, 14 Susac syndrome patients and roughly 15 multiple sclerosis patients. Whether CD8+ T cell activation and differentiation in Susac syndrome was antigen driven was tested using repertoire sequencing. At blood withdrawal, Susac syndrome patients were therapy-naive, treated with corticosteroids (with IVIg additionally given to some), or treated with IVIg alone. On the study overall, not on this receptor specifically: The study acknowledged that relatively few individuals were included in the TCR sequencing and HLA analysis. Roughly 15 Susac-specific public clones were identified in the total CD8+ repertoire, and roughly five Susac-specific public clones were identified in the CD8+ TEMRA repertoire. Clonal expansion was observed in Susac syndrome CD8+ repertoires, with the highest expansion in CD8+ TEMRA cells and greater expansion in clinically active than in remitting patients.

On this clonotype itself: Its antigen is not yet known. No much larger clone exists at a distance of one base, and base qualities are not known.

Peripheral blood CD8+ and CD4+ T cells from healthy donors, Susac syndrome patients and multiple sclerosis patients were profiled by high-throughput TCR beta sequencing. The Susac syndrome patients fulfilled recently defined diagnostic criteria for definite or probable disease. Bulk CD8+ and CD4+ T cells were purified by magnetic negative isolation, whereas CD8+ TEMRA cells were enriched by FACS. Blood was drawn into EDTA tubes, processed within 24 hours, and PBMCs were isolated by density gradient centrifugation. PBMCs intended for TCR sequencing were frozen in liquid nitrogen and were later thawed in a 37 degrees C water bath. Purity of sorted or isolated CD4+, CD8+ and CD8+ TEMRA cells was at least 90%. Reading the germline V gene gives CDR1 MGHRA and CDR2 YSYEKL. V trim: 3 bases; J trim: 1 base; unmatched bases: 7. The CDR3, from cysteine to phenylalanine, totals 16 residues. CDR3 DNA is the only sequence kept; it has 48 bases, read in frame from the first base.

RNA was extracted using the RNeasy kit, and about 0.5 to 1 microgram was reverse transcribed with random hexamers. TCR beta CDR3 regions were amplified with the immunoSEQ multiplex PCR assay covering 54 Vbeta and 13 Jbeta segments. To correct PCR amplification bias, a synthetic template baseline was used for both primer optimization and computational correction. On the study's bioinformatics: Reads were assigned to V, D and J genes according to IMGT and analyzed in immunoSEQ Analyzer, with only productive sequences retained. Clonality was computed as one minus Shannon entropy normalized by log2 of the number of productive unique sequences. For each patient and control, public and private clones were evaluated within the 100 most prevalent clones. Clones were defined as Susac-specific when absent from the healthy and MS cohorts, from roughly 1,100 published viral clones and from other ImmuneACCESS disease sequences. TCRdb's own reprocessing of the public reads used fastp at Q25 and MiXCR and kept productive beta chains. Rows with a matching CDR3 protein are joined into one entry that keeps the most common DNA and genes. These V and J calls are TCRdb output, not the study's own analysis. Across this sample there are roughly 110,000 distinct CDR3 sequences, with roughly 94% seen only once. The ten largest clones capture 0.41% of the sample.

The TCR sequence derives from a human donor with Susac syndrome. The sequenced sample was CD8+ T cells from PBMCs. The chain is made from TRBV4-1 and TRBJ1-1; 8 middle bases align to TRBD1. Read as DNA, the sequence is TGCGCCAGCAGCCAGGGGACAGGACTGGAGAACACTGAAGCTTTCTTT. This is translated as CASSQGTGLENTEAFF.